The T cell receptor beta chain described here comes from a study of control samples from healthy donors and cancer patients. Repertoires were generated with immunoSEQ multiplex PCR, while TCRdb's copy carries only in-frame clones and drops some. The sample holds fewer than 200,000 clones, over 85% seen once. Details on this clone: At one end, the junction sequence differs from germline, possibly due to a read error.

Germline V gives CDR1 SSHAT, CDR2 FNYEAQ (reference sequence). This CDR3 spans 13 amino acids. The sample taken for sequencing was blood. The receptor's source is a woman aged 60-75 years in good health. V is TRBV7-7 and J is TRBJ1-3; D not certain. CDR3 region: CASSSGTGNTIYF. Written as DNA, the CDR3 is TGTGCTAGCAGCTCCGGCACGGGAAACACCATATATTTT.